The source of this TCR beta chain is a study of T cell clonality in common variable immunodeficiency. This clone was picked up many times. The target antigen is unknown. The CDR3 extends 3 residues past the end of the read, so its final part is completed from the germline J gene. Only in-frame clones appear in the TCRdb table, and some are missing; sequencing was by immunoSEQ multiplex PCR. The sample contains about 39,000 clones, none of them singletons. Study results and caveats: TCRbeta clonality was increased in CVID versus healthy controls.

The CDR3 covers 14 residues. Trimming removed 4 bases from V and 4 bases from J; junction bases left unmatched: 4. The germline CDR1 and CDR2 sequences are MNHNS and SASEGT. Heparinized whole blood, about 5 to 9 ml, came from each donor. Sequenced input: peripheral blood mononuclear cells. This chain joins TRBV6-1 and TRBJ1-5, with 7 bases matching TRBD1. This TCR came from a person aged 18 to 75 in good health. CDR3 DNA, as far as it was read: TGTGCCAGCAGTGGACAGGGTTGGAATCAGCCC. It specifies CASSGQGWNQP. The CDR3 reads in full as CASSGQGWNQPQHF.